This TCR beta chain was captured in a study of cytomegalovirus exposure and HLA in healthy donors. The overall study: Sequencing of roughly 180 million T cells in an earlier analysis found about 120 million unique TCR beta sequences. Study-level findings and limits: Upon later analysis, TCR association rates were observed to vary by HLA locus, being highest for DRB1 and lowest for HLA-C. Certain indistinguishable V segments, among them TRBV6-2 and TRBV6-3, were excluded.

This clone was recorded once. Its antigen remains unidentified. The ends lost 2 bases at V and 6 bases at J; junction bases unmatched: 8. The germline CDR1 and CDR2 sequences are GTSNPN and SVGIG (reference sequence). CDR3 length: 17 amino acids. 13 Jbeta primers and 60 Vbeta primers were used for the PCR. Sequencing was performed with immunoSEQ multiplex PCR; in TCRdb, only in-frame clones are kept and a portion is missing. Of 210,000 or so clones in the sample, more than 60% were seen once. Sequencing used PBMCs. This chain joins TRBV30 and TRBJ2-2; 14 positions agree with TRBD2. This receptor was identified in a girl aged 2-15 years in good health and CMV-seronegative. The CDR3 loop is CAWSPTSGRAFPGELFF. The CDR3 DNA sequence: TGTGCCTGGAGTCCGACTAGCGGGAGGGCTTTCCCCGGGGAGCTGTTTTTT.